This TCR beta chain was recorded in a study of blood T cell repertoires in COVID-19. The overall study: T cells, B-cell-depleted T cells, or PBMCs provided the cDNA or gDNA that served as material.

Participant ages covered roughly 18 to 89 years across 24 US areas. Clinical history as reported by participants underpinned cohort assignment. Per the original methods: Amplified reference gene primers provided the basis for estimating nucleated cell counts. The data were produced by immunoSEQ multiplex PCR, yet TCRdb's version contains in-frame clones alone and is incomplete. V and J calls and clone size come straight from that table; D and trimming were deduced from the DNA. The sample has about 270,000 clones, over 80% seen once. The receptor was isolated from a woman under 40 with acute COVID-19. Input material: PBMCs or T cells enriched from blood (not recorded which).

This CDR3 is CASSPSDRGGNEQFF. For the CDR3, the DNA is TGCGCCAGCAGCCCCTCGGACAGGGGTGGCAATGAGCAGTTCTTC. The V and J genes are TRBV4-1 and TRBJ2-1, with 9 bases lining up with TRBD1. Trimming took 4 bases from V and 6 from J; bases not matched to a gene: 7. The CDR3 spans 15 residues. CDR1 is MGHRA, CDR2 YSYEKL, per germline.